This T cell receptor (beta chain) was profiled in a study of human T cells and chemical hapten exposure (dated by TCRdb to the early 2020s). About the study as a whole: For sensitization, 2% DPC in acetone was applied to an approximately 2 cm by approximately 2 cm area of upper inner arm skin. Throughout the study period of around 25 weeks, patients also received therapeutic DPC doses to the scalp every week. Patch testing was performed on the upper back with Finn chambers containing 0.01% DPC, and the patch tests were scored after 6 days according to International Contact Dermatitis Research Group standards. Most of the patients in the cohort were female, and the cohort covered alopecia areata with under or over 50% scalp involvement, alopecia totalis and alopecia universalis. Libraries were pooled for sequencing, and per-sample TCR yields varied mainly because of small differences in library volumes within the pool. In alopecia patients, the study followed how the peripheral blood TCR repertoire changed in vivo over primary and secondary sensitization to diphenylcyclopropenone (DPC), a hapten. Blood samples were taken from patients before sensitization (week 0) and then at 2, 6 and about 24 weeks after DPC sensitization. Blood for TCR sequencing was provided by twenty-nine alopecia patients at one to four time points (pre-sensitization, 2, 6 and 24 weeks).

Beyond this particular receptor, the publication reports: Alopecia, a presumed autoimmune disease, was present in all patients, so the immune response of the patients might differ from that of healthy individuals. No change with DPC sensitization was found in the number of TCRs above 1 in 1000 frequency, and no evidence of global repertoire structure alterations was found. Significantly more large CDR3 similarity clusters were formed by expanded TCRs than by pre-sensitization or healthy control sets, consistent with antigen-driven responses. Repeated subsampling changed both the strength of the expansion versus patch-test correlation and the threshold at which that correlation became significant. A positive correlation was found between the number of PT1 expanded TCRs and patch test score, with significance reached at thresholds 8, 16 and 32 but not 4.

A few counts support this clonotype. There is no known antigen for this receptor. Base qualities are not provided; no much larger clone lies one nucleotide away. V is clipped by 7 bases and J by 3 bases, and the sequence between their germline boundaries is 12 bases long. Measured from the cysteine to the phenylalanine, the CDR3 is 14 residues long. Left in the record is the CDR3 DNA by itself, 42 bases read in frame from the first base. Reading the germline V gene gives CDR1 SNHLY and CDR2 FYNNEI. According to the study, the label for this sample's time point signals: patch test 2, 6 weeks after DPC sensitization. The treatment or condition label corresponds to: therapeutic diphenylcyclopropenone sensitization with weekly scalp DPC. At each patch-test visit, blood was drawn before the patch test was applied. To be eligible, patients had to be aged 18 to 70, diagnosed with alopecia and judged suitable for DPC therapy, while pregnant patients were excluded. Unfractionated whole blood was collected in Tempus Blood RNA tubes, and total RNA was extracted from that blood.

Receptor amplification or capture employed RACE. Sequenced on a NextSeq 500. During library preparation, unique molecular identifiers were attached to individual cDNA molecules so that TCRs could be counted in a quantitative, reproducible way. For every blood RNA sample, sequencing covered both the TCR alpha and TCR beta chains. The paper's data handling went like this. A median of around 96,000 TCRs per sample was observed, with a range of about 23,224 to 700,000. V, J and CDR3 annotation of the TCR reads was carried out using the Decombinator software suite. For the PS versus PT1 abundance plots, all samples were subsampled to the same number of TCRs (28,000). TCRs were defined as expanded if absent before sensitization and observed at least eight times at the 2-week time point. The raw public reads went through TCRdb reprocessing: fastp at Q25, MiXCR clone calling, in-frame beta chains kept. Merged by CDR3 protein, the rows form single entries marked with the most common genes and DNA. The V and J calls, along with clone size, are taken from TCRdb and not from the paper's own processing. This sample comprises tens of thousands of distinct CDR3 sequences, 8.5% of them detected only once. The ten biggest clones cover 3% to 4.5% of the sample.

The receptor chain draws on TRBV2 and TRBJ1-4; 5 matching bases give a weak D call of TRBD1. The sequences come from whole blood, collected in connection with sensitization to the hapten diphenylcyclopropenone (DPC). This sequence originates from a woman in her forties or fifties with alopecia areata. Some clones in this sample may be carry-over from other donors' samples. Here is the DNA: TGTGCCAGCAACACAGAGGGGCCTAATGAAAAACTGTTTTTT. Translated, this is CASNTEGPNEKLFF. With all but the CDR3 taken from the reference TRBV2 and TRBJ1-4 genes, the full variable domain is: EPEVTQTPSHQVTQMGQEVILRCVPISNHLYFYWYRQILGQKVEFLVSFYNNEISEKSEIFDDQFSVERPDGSNFTLKIRSTKLEDSAMYFCASNTEGPNEKLFFGSGTQLSVL.